This passage covers 10 T cell receptor beta chains from one sample sequenced in a study of T cells in Graves' hyperthyroidism and ophthalmopathy. The CDR3 regions of TCR beta were amplified from RNA transcripts. TCR CDR3 underwent first-round RT-PCR with the HTBI primer set. TCRdb reprocessed the multiplex PCR reads via MiXCR and lists one record per CDR3 protein. In the table there are under 400,000 distinct CDR3 sequences, about 13% of which are singletons. Sequenced input: blood. All receptors derive from a woman aged 18 to 35 with Graves' hyperthyroidism.

This chain connects TRBV7-3 to TRBJ2-1, with D tentatively TRBD2 (6 bases). V gave up 5 bases and J gave up 8 bases, with 28 bases separating them. The CDR3 is made up of 18 amino acids. The germline V gene has CDR1 SGHTA and CDR2 FQGTGA. The CDR3 DNA sequence: TGTGCCAGCAGCCCCGCGGGACGGACTCTTGTCGGGAGACATGAGCAGTTCTTC. Its protein is CASSPAGRTLVGRHEQFF.

Concerning this clonotype itself: A much larger clone lies a single base off, so this may be a read error. J is TRBJ2-7 and V is TRBV10-3, with D maybe TRBD2 (5 bases). The end of the DNA aligns better with TRBJ2-1, so the J call may be wrong. The germline V gene has CDR1 ENHRY and CDR2 SYGVKD. The CDR3 has 15 residues. Here the CDR3 reads CAISDHGDSSYEQFF. CDR3 sequence (DNA): TGTGCCATCAGTGATCACGGGGATAGCTCCTACGAGCAGTTCTTC.

In its sample, this clonotype was seen many times. The chain recombines TRBV12-3 or TRBV12-4 with TRBJ2-2; 12 bases line up with TRBD2. CDR3 length: 18 residues. With V trimmed by 3 bases and J by 0 bases, 5 bases remained unmatched. The CDR3 sequence: CASSFTSGGSTNTGELFF. In DNA form, the CDR3 reads TGTGCCAGCAGTTTCACTAGCGGGGGGTCGACGAACACCGGGGAGCTGTTTTTT.

In this sample, this clonotype turned up many times. The V and J genes are TRBV3-1 and TRBJ2-1; TRBD1 matches at 8 bases. The CDR3 sequence is 17 residues long. Germline CDR1 reads LGHDT; CDR2 reads YNNKEL (reference sequence). Losses at the gene ends were 0 bases for V and 1 base for J; bases not matched to a gene: 5. The CDR3: CASSQDPGTGSYNEQFF. The DNA of the CDR3 is TGTGCCAGCAGCCAAGATCCTGGGACAGGTTCCTACAATGAGCAGTTCTTC.

This clonotype was seen at least ten times. J is TRBJ1-1 and V is TRBV20-1; D call uncertain. The germline V gene encodes CDR1 DFQATT and CDR2 SNEGSKA (reference sequence). Trimming cost V 1 base and J 4 bases, with 10 bases left between them. This CDR3 has 13 residues. The CDR3 region is CSARAGLGTEAFF. CDR3 DNA sequence: TGCAGTGCTAGAGCGGGGTTGGGCACTGAAGCTTTCTTT.

This clonotype was seen repeatedly, ten times or more. V and J are TRBV3-1 and TRBJ2-5; 9 bases map to TRBD2. V lost 3 bases and J lost 3; bases outside the gene matches: 2. The CDR3 has 14 amino acids. The germline V gene has CDR1 LGHDT and CDR2 YNNKEL (reference sequence). The CDR3 region is CASSQRGGKETQYF. In DNA form, the CDR3 reads TGTGCCAGCAGCCAGCGGGGGGGCAAAGAGACCCAGTACTTC.

This clonotype was found a few times. J is TRBJ1-3 and V is TRBV12-3 or TRBV12-4, with TRBD1 matching 7 bases. This CDR3 spans 13 amino acids. The junction had 3 bases not matched to a gene; V was cut back by 6 bases and J by 4 bases. The CDR3 protein is CASRGQFGNTIYF. The DNA for the CDR3 is TGTGCCAGCAGGGGACAGTTCGGAAACACCATATATTTT.

The table lists this clonotype with many counts. For the CDR3, the DNA is TGTGCCAGCAGTTTACGCGGCCGGGGAGGGACAGGCTTAAACAATGAGCAGTTCTTC. Its translation is CASSLRGRGGTGLNNEQFF. The chain has TRBV28 and TRBJ2-1; the D gene is possibly TRBD1 (8 bases). The length of the CDR3 is 19 residues. Between the trimmed V and J ends, which lost 2 bases and 5 bases, there was a span of 25 bases. Looked up from germline, CDR1 is MDHEN and CDR2 is SYDVKM.

As concerns this clonotype: A read error is possible here, since a much larger clone lies one base away. The chain couples TRBV5-6 to TRBJ1-5; D may be TRBD1 (6 bases). V was clipped by 2 bases and J by 5 bases, with 11 bases between them. CDR3 length equals 14 residues. Germline-derived CDR1 and CDR2 are SGHDT and YYEEEE. The CDR3 DNA reads as TGTGCCAGCAGCTTTAGGGGGGGGGATCAGCCCCAGCATTTT. Its translation: CASSFRGGDQPQHF.

This sequence joins TRBV5-1 and TRBJ2-2, with D tentatively TRBD2 (5 bases). The V end lost 3 bases, the J end lost 4 bases, and 16 bases lay between the germline ends. CDR1 SGHRS and CDR2 YFSETQ come from the germline V gene. This CDR3 has 16 amino acids. The CDR3 region has the DNA TGCGCCAGCAGCTATACTCAGGTCGGGGTCACCGGGGAGCTGTTTTTT. Amino acids: CASSYTQVGVTGELFF.